A selection of T cell receptor beta chains follows, all from one sample in a study of glioma-infiltrating T cells after dendritic cell vaccination. The assay was immunoSEQ multiplex PCR, and TCRdb's table has in-frame clones only and misses some. Of roughly 100,000 clones listed, roughly 81% are singletons. Sample: blood, taken before dendritic cell vaccination. Receptor source: a human donor with glioblastoma. Both conserved end residues are part of each CDR3. Each record gives: D gene, V gene, J gene, clone size, CDR3 DNA, CDR3 protein. A D gene is named only where the DNA matches it firmly. Expanded clones get a size class; other rows say once, few or many, or leave the size out.

D gene: TRBD2
V gene: TRBV4-3
J gene: TRBJ2-7
clone size: .
CDR3 DNA: TGCGCCAGCAGCCAAGAGGCTAGCGGAGCCTACGAGCAGTACTTC
CDR3 protein: CASSQEASGAYEQYF

D gene: TRBD1
V gene: TRBV5-1
J gene: TRBJ2-7
clone size: once
CDR3 DNA: TGCGCCAGCAGCTCAGACAGGGCGTACGAGCAGTACTTC
CDR3 protein: CASSSDRAYEQYF

D gene: .
V gene: TRBV11-2
J gene: TRBJ2-5
clone size: once
CDR3 DNA: TGTGCCAGCAGCTTAGGATCGGGTGAGACCCAGTACTTC
CDR3 protein: CASSLGSGETQYF

D gene: .
V gene: TRBV19
J gene: TRBJ2-5
clone size: .
CDR3 DNA: TGTGCCAGTGGACTAACCCAAGAGACCCAGTACTTC
CDR3 protein: CASGLTQETQYF

D gene: .
V gene: TRBV27
J gene: TRBJ1-5
clone size: .
CDR3 DNA: TGTGCCAGCAGTTTTTGGGAGAATCAGCCCCAGCATTTT
CDR3 protein: CASSFWENQPQHF

D gene: TRBD1
V gene: TRBV7-9
J gene: TRBJ1-3
clone size: .
CDR3 DNA: TGTGCCAGCAGCTCGCAGGGGGCCCTTGGCACCATATATTTT
CDR3 protein: CASSSQGALGTIYF

D gene: .
V gene: TRBV7-2
J gene: TRBJ2-2
clone size: once
CDR3 DNA: TGTGCCAGCAGCTTCCGAGACAGCGAGACCGGGGAGCTGTTTTTT
CDR3 protein: CASSFRDSETGELFF

D gene: TRBD1
V gene: TRBV10-3
J gene: TRBJ1-1
clone size: few
CDR3 DNA: TGTGCCTCCCAGGATTTTGACAGGGGGGCTGAAGCTTTCTTT
CDR3 protein: CASQDFDRGAEAFF

D gene: TRBD1
V gene: TRBV7-9
J gene: TRBJ1-1
clone size: .
CDR3 DNA: TGTGCCAGCAGCCAAGGACAGGTGAACACTGAAGCTTTCTTT
CDR3 protein: CASSQGQVNTEAFF

D gene: .
V gene: TRBV7-6
J gene: TRBJ2-1
clone size: .
CDR3 DNA: TGTGCCAGCAGCCGGACAGCATCCTCCTACAATGAGCAGTTCTTC
CDR3 protein: CASSRTASSYNEQFF

D gene: .
V gene: TRBV6-5
J gene: TRBJ2-1
clone size: .
CDR3 DNA: TGTGCCGGCAGTCCGACAGGACTCTCCTACAATGAGCAGTTCTTC
CDR3 protein: CAGSPTGLSYNEQFF

D gene: .
V gene: TRBV5-1
J gene: TRBJ1-4
clone size: once
CDR3 DNA: TGCGCCAGCAGCTTGAGGCAGGGATATGAAAAACTGTTTTTT
CDR3 protein: CASSLRQGYEKLFF

D gene: .
V gene: TRBV6-5
J gene: TRBJ1-5
clone size: .
CDR3 DNA: TGTGCCAGCAGCGTGGACAGCCTCAATCAGCCCCAGCATTTT
CDR3 protein: CASSVDSLNQPQHF

D gene: .
V gene: TRBV4-1
J gene: TRBJ1-6
clone size: .
CDR3 DNA: TGCGCCAGCAGCCGAACGACAGGCGGCCGGCCCCGGGGTTCACCCCTCCACTTT
CDR3 protein: CASSRTTGGRPRGSPLHF

D gene: .
V gene: TRBV30
J gene: TRBJ1-1
clone size: once
CDR3 DNA: TGTGCCCGGACGGCAGGTATGAACACTGAAGCTTTCTTT
CDR3 protein: CARTAGMNTEAFF

D gene: TRBD1
V gene: TRBV7-9
J gene: TRBJ2-7
clone size: .
CDR3 DNA: TGTGCCAGCAGCCTCCGGACAGGGGGTTCCTACGAGCAGTACTTC
CDR3 protein: CASSLRTGGSYEQYF

D gene: .
V gene: TRBV7-2
J gene: TRBJ1-2
clone size: .
CDR3 DNA: TGTGCCAGCAGCTTAGTGACAGCCAACTATGGCTACACCTTC
CDR3 protein: CASSLVTANYGYTF

D gene: .
V gene: TRBV7-9
J gene: TRBJ1-1
clone size: .
CDR3 DNA: TGTGCCAGCAGCTTAGTCGTGACAGGGAACACTGAAGCTTTCTTT
CDR3 protein: CASSLVVTGNTEAFF

D gene: TRBD1
V gene: TRBV9
J gene: TRBJ2-7
clone size: .
CDR3 DNA: TGTGCCAGCAGCAGAGGGGACAGCTTCTTGAACGAGCAGTACTTC
CDR3 protein: CASSRGDSFLNEQYF

D gene: .
V gene: TRBV6-5
J gene: TRBJ2-3
clone size: few
CDR3 DNA: TGTGCCAGCAGGGCAGGTCTGGGCACAGATACGCAGTATTTT
CDR3 protein: CASRAGLGTDTQYF

D gene: TRBD1
V gene: TRBV6-1
J gene: TRBJ1-4
clone size: few
CDR3 DNA: TGTGCCAGCAGCCAAACTGACAGGGGAGGTGAAAAACTGTTTTTT
CDR3 protein: CASSQTDRGGEKLFF

D gene: .
V gene: TRBV6-6
J gene: TRBJ1-2
clone size: .
CDR3 DNA: TGTGCCAGCAGTTACTCGAACCTAAATGTCGGGTACACCTTC
CDR3 protein: CASSYSNLNVGYTF

D gene: .
V gene: TRBV25-1
J gene: TRBJ2-1
clone size: .
CDR3 DNA: TGTGCCAGCGAGAATCTAAGGGGGGGGAGACTTCCTAATGAGCAGTTCTTC
CDR3 protein: CASENLRGGRLPNEQFF

D gene: .
V gene: TRBV10-2
J gene: TRBJ2-1
clone size: .
CDR3 DNA: TGCGCCGCGCACAGCGGAGGAATTGAGCAGTTCTTC
CDR3 protein: CAAHSGGIEQFF

D gene: TRBD1
V gene: TRBV18
J gene: TRBJ1-2
clone size: .
CDR3 DNA: TGTGCCAGCTCATCACCGATGGGACAGCCAATCTATGGCTACACCTTC
CDR3 protein: CASSSPMGQPIYGYTF

D gene: .
V gene: TRBV5-6
J gene: TRBJ1-4
clone size: .
CDR3 DNA: TGTGCCAGCAGCACAGGGTTAACTAATGAAAAACTGTTTTTT
CDR3 protein: CASSTGLTNEKLFF

D gene: TRBD1
V gene: TRBV5-4
J gene: TRBJ1-5
clone size: .
CDR3 DNA: TGTGCCAGCAGCTGGGGGACAGCACCTTATAGCAATCAGCCCCAGCATTTT
CDR3 protein: CASSWGTAPYSNQPQHF

D gene: .
V gene: TRBV5-6
J gene: TRBJ2-3
clone size: .
CDR3 DNA: TGTGCCAGCAGGGTCGGGCTAGGGGTAACAGATACGCAGTATTTT
CDR3 protein: CASRVGLGVTDTQYF